The next 3 T cell receptor beta chains were all read from a single sample in a study of cytomegalovirus exposure and HLA in healthy donors. PCR primers comprised 60 Vbeta and 13 Jbeta primers. TCRdb's copy holds only in-frame clones and misses some; the assay was immunoSEQ multiplex PCR. The repertoire has 220,000 or so clones, roughly 80% of them found once; the top ten carry 3.5% to 4%. Material for sequencing was PBMCs. These receptors came from a male donor in good health and CMV-seronegative.

V is TRBV21-1 and J is TRBJ1-5. TRBV21-1 is a recognized pseudogene. The length of the CDR3 is 14 residues. In DNA form, the CDR3 reads TGTGCCAGCAGCGGGGGGTCGAGCAATCAGCCCCAGCATTTT. Translating gives CASSGGSSNQPQHF.

The V call is TRBV5-1, the J call TRBJ2-5; 13 bases line up with TRBD2. Germline loops: CDR1 SGHRS, CDR2 YFSETQ. The V segment lost 1 base and the J segment 4 bases; nucleotides outside the gene matches: 1. The CDR3 totals 15 residues. The CDR3 bases are TGCGCCAGCAGCTTGACTAGCGGGAGGGTAGAGACCCAGTACTTC. Translation: CASSLTSGRVETQYF.

The chain is built from TRBV15 and TRBJ2-1; D gene uncertain. The germline V gene encodes CDR1 LNHNV and CDR2 YYDKDF (reference sequence). The CDR3 spans 15 residues. CDR3 loop: CAFIKQKTAYDEQFF. The CDR3 DNA follows: TGTGCTTTTATCAAACAGAAGACGGCATACGATGAGCAGTTCTTC.